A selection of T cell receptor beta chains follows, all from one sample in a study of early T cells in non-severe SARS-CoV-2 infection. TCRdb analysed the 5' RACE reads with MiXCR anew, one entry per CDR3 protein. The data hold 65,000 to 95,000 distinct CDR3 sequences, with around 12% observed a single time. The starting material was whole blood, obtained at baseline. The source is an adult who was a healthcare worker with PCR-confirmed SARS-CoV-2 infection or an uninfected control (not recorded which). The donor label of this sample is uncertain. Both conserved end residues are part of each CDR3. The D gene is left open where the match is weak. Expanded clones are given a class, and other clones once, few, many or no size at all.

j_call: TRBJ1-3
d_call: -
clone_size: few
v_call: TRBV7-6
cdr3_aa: CASIPRPGLSGNTIYF
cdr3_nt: TGTGCCAGCATCCCCCGGCCCGGACTCTCTGGAAACACCATATATTTT

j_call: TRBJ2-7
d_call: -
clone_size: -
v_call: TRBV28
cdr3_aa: CATRAGAAYEQYF
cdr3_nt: TGTGCCACCCGCGCCGGGGCGGCCTACGAGCAGTACTTC

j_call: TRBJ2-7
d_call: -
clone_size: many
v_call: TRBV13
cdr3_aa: CASSFGRTYEQYF
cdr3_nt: TGTGCCAGCAGCTTCGGCAGGACCTACGAGCAGTACTTC

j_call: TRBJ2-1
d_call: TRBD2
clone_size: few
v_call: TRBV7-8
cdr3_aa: CASSLARGRGNEQFF
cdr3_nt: TGTGCCAGCAGCTTAGCGCGAGGGAGGGGTAATGAGCAGTTCTTC

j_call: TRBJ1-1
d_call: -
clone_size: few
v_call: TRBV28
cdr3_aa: CASSFWGAMNTEAFF
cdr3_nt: TGTGCCAGCAGTTTCTGGGGGGCGATGAACACTGAAGCTTTCTTT

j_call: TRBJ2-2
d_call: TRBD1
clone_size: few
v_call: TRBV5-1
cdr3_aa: CASSWGQPNTGELFF
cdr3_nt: TGCGCCAGCAGCTGGGGACAGCCGAACACCGGGGAGCTGTTTTTT

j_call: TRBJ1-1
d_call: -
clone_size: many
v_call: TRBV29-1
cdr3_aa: CSVEASPGDTEAFF
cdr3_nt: TGCAGCGTTGAGGCCTCTCCAGGTGACACTGAAGCTTTCTTT

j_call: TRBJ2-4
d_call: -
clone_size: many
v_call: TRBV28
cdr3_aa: CASSPRVRWDIQYF
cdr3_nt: TGTGCCAGCAGTCCCCGCGTCCGTTGGGACATTCAGTACTTC

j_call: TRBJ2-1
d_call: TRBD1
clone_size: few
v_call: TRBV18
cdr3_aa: CASSPGQGNPYNEQFF
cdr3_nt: TGTGCCAGCTCACCGGGACAGGGGAACCCCTACAATGAGCAGTTCTTC

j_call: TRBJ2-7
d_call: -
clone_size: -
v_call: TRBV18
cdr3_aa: CASSPMDEQYF
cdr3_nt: TGTGCCAGCTCACCGATGGATGAGCAGTACTTC

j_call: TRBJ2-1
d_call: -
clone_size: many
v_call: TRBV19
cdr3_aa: CASSIGDSPYNEQFF
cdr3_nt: TGTGCCAGTAGTATCGGAGACAGTCCCTACAATGAGCAGTTCTTC

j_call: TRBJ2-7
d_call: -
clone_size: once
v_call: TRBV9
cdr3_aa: CASSVGGKNSYEQYF
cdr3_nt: TGTGCCAGCAGCGTAGGGGGGAAAAACTCCTACGAGCAGTACTTC

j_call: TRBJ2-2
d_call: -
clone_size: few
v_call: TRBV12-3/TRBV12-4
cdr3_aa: CARRDTTNTGELFF
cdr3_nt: TGTGCCAGGAGGGACACCACGAACACCGGGGAGCTGTTTTTT

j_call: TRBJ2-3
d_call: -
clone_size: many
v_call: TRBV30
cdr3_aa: CAWSLLGSSTDTQYF
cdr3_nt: TGTGCCTGGAGCCTACTGGGCAGCTCCACAGATACGCAGTATTTT

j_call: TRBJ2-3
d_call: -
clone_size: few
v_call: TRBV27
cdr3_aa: CAIKVGSTDTQYF
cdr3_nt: TGTGCCATAAAGGTGGGCAGCACAGATACGCAGTATTTT

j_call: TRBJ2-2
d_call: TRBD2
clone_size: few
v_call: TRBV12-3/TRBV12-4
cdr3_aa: CASRALAGGPGTGELFF
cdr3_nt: TGTGCCAGCAGGGCCCTAGCGGGAGGGCCGGGCACCGGGGAGCTGTTTTTT

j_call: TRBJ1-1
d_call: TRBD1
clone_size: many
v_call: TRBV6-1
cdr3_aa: CASSVIQGRAFF
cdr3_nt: TGTGCCAGCAGCGTAATACAGGGGAGAGCTTTCTTT

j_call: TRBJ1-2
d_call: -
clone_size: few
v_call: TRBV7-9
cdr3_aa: CASSLGQGFNYGYTF
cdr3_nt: TGTGCCAGCAGCTTAGGCCAGGGCTTTAACTATGGCTACACCTTC

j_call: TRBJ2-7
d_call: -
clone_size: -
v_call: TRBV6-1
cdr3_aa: CASSEALPGRWQYF
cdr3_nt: TGTGCCAGCAGTGAAGCGCTTCCAGGCCGATGGCAGTACTTC

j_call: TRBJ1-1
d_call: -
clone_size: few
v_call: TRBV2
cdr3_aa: CASSERRVGGTEAFF
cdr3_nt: TGTGCCAGCAGTGAACGTCGGGTGGGCGGCACTGAAGCTTTCTTT

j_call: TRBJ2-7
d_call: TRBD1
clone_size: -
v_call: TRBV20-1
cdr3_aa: CSARSGGSYEQYF
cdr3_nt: TGCAGTGCTAGATCAGGGGGCTCCTACGAGCAGTACTTC

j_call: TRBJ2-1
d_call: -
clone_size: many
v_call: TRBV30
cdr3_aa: CAWSGQGGEQFF
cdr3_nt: TGTGCCTGGAGTGGGCAGGGTGGTGAGCAGTTCTTC

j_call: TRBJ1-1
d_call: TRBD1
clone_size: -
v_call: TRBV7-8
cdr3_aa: CASSSRGYAFF
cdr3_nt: TGTGCCAGCAGCTCCAGGGGGTACGCTTTCTTT

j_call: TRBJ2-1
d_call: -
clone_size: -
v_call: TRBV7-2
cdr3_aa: CASSGRDKRREQFF
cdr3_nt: TGTGCCAGCAGCGGCCGGGACAAGAGGCGCGAGCAGTTCTTC

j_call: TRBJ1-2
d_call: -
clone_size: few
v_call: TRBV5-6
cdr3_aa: CASSLIGGYTF
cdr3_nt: TGTGCCAGCAGCTTGATTGGTGGCTACACCTTC

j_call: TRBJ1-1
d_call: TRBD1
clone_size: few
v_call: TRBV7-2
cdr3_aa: CASSVMTGETEAFF
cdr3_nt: TGTGCCAGCAGCGTAATGACAGGGGAGACTGAAGCTTTCTTT

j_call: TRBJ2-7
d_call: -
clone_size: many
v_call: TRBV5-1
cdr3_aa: CASSETYRRQRGYF
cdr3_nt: TGCGCCAGCAGCGAGACCTACAGGCGTCAGAGAGGGTACTTC

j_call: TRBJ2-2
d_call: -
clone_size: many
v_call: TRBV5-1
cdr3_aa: CASGVNTGELFF
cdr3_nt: TGCGCCAGCGGGGTTAACACCGGGGAGCTGTTTTTT

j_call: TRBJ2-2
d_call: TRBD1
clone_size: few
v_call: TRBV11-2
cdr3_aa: CASSLVGTVTGELFF
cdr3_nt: TGTGCCAGCAGCTTAGTTGGGACAGTCACCGGGGAGCTGTTTTTT

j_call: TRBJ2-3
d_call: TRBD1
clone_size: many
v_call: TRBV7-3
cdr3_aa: CASSPGPVTGADTQYF
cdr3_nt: TGTGCCAGCAGCCCAGGCCCAGTGACAGGGGCAGATACGCAGTATTTT

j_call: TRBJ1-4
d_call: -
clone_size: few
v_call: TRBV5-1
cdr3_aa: CASRNSPEEKLFF
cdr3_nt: TGCGCCAGCAGGAACTCTCCGGAGGAAAAACTGTTTTTT

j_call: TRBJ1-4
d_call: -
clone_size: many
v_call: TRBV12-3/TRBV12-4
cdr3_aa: CASSFSGPTEKLFF
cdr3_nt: TGTGCCAGCAGTTTTTCAGGGCCCACCGAAAAACTGTTTTTT

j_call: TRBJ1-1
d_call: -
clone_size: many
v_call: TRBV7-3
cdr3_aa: CASSSSTGPRSSEAFF
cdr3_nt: TGTGCCAGCAGCTCAAGTACTGGACCCAGGTCCTCTGAAGCTTTCTTT

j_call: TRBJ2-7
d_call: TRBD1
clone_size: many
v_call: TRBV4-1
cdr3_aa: CASSLGTGPYEQYF
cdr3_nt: TGCGCCAGCAGCCTCGGGACAGGCCCCTACGAGCAGTACTTC

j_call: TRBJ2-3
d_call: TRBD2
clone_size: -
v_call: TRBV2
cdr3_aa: CGTSGGGSTDTQYF
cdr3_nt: TGTGGGACATCTGGCGGGGGGAGCACAGATACGCAGTATTTT

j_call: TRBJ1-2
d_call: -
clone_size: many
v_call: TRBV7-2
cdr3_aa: CASSYRQPALYGYTF
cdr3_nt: TGTGCCAGCAGCTACCGACAGCCGGCCCTCTATGGCTACACCTTC

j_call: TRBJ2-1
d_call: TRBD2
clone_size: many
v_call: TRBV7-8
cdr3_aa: CASGGLAGGISYNEQFF
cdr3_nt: TGTGCCAGCGGGGGACTAGCGGGGGGAATCTCCTACAATGAGCAGTTCTTC

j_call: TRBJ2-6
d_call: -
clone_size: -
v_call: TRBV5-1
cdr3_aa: CASSLTQSSGANVLTF
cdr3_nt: TGCGCCAGCAGCTTAACCCAGAGCTCTGGGGCCAACGTCCTGACTTTC

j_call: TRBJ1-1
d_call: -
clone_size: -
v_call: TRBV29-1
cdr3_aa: CSVGGRLNTEAFF
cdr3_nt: TGCAGCGTTGGAGGTCGGCTGAACACTGAAGCTTTCTTT

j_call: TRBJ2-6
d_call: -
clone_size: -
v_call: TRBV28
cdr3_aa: CASSTRTVSRANVLTF
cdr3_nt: TGTGCCAGCAGTACCCGGACAGTGTCGCGGGCCAACGTCCTGACTTTC

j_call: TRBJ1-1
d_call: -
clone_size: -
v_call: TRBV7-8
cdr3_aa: CASSLRPGIDTEAFF
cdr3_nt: TGTGCCAGCAGCCTTAGGCCAGGGATAGACACTGAAGCTTTCTTT

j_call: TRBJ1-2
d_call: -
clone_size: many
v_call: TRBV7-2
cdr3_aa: CASSLQGSYGYTF
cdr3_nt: TGTGCCAGCAGCCTACAGGGAAGCTATGGCTACACCTTC

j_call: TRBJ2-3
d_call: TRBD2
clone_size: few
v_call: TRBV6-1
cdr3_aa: CACLDWGGVEDTQYF
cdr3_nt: TGTGCCTGTTTAGATTGGGGGGGTGTGGAAGATACGCAGTATTTT

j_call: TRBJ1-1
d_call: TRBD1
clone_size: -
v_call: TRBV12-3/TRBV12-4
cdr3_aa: CASSPHRQGLNTEAFF
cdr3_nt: TGTGCCAGCAGTCCCCACCGACAGGGCCTGAACACTGAAGCTTTCTTT

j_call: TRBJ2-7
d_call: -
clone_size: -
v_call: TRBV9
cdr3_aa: CASSVGSTYEQYF
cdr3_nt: TGTGCCAGCAGCGTGGGCAGCACCTACGAGCAGTACTTC

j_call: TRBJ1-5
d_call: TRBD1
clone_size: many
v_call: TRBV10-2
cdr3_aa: CASSYGQGLDQPQHF
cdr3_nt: TGCGCCAGCAGCTACGGACAGGGCCTAGATCAGCCCCAGCATTTT

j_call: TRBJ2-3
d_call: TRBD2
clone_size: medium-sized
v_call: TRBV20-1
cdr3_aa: CSALGGLAGASDTQYF
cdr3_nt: TGCAGTGCCCTCGGGGGTCTAGCGGGAGCATCAGATACGCAGTATTTT

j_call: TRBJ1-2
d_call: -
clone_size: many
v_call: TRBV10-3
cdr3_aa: CAISLVLVGVDGYTF
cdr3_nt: TGTGCCATCAGCCTAGTTTTAGTGGGGGTCGATGGCTACACCTTC